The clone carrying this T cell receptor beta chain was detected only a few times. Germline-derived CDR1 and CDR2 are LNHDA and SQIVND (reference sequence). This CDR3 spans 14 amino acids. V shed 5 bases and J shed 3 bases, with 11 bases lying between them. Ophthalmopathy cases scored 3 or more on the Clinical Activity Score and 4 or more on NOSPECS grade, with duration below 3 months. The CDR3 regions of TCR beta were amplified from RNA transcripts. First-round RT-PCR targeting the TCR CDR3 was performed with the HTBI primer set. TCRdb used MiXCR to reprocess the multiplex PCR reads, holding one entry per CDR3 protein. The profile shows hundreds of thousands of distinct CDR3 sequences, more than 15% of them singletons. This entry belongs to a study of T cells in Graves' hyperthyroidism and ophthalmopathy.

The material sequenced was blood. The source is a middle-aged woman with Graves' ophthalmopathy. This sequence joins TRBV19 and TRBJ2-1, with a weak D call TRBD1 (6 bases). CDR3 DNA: TGTGCCAGTAGTCGACAGGAGTTCTACAATGAGCAGTTCTTC. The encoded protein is CASSRQEFYNEQFF. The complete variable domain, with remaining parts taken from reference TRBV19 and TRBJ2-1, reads DGGITQSPKYLFRKEGQNVTLSCEQNLNHDAMYWYRQDPGQGLRLIYYSQIVNDFQKGDIAEGYSVSREKKESFPLTVTSAQKNPTAFYLCASSRQEFYNEQFFGPGTRLTVL.